These 25 T cell receptor beta chains were all obtained from the same sample, sequenced in a study of blood T cell repertoires in COVID-19. TCRdb keeps only in-frame clones here, not all; method: immunoSEQ multiplex PCR. The sample holds around 200,000 clones, around nine tenths seen once. The sample consisted of PBMCs or T cells enriched from blood (not recorded which). These receptors all stem from a woman in her twenties or thirties who had been exposed to COVID-19.

This clone appeared a few times. The rearrangement links TRBV19 to TRBJ1-2; TRBD1 agrees at 7 bases. CDR3 length: 15 residues. The V and J ends lost 4 bases and 2 bases, in that order; junction bases with no gene match: 7. The germline V gene has CDR1 LNHDA and CDR2 SQIVND (reference sequence). CDR3 nucleotides: TGTGCCAGTAGTAACAGGGGATCATCAAACTATGGCTACACCTTC. Translating it yields CASSNRGSSNYGYTF. The whole variable domain, filled in from reference TRBV19 and TRBJ1-2, reads DGGITQSPKYLFRKEGQNVTLSCEQNLNHDAMYWYRQDPGQGLRLIYYSQIVNDFQKGDIAEGYSVSREKKESFPLTVTSAQKNPTAFYLCASSNRGSSNYGYTFGSGTRLTVV.

The chain uses TRBV24-1 and TRBJ1-1; TRBD1 aligns across 10 bases. J was trimmed by 7 bases and V by 9 bases; bases with no gene match: 7. The germline V gene has CDR1 KGHDR and CDR2 SFDVKD. There are 13 residues in the CDR3. CDR3 DNA sequence: TGTGCCACCCGTCCCGGGACAGGGGTTGAAGCTTTCTTT. Protein product: CATRPGTGVEAFF.

This clone was detected only once. The chain uses TRBV5-5 and TRBJ2-3; possible D gene TRBD2, 6 bases. Deletions cut 4 bases from V and 2 bases from J, with 23 bases between. Germline CDR1 is SGHKS and CDR2 is YYEKEE (reference sequence). This CDR3 comprises 18 residues. The DNA for the CDR3 is TGTGCCAGCAGCCAGCGCGGGGCCGGTCTCGGGAACACAGATACGCAGTATTTT. Translating it yields CASSQRGAGLGNTDTQYF. Variable domain in full (rest from reference TRBV5-5 and TRBJ2-3): DAGVTQSPTHLIKTRGQQVTLRCSPISGHKSVSWYQQVLGQGPQFIFQYYEKEERGRGNFPDRFSARQFPNYSSELNVNALLLGDSALYLCASSQRGAGLGNTDTQYFGPGTRLTVL.

The chain recombines TRBV7-2 with TRBJ2-1; 8 bases are shared with TRBD2. Germline CDR1 is SGHTA and CDR2 is FQGNSA. This CDR3 has 17 residues. V lost 2 bases, J lost 8 bases, and 14 bases stayed unmatched. This CDR3 reads CASSLTAGTSHVYEQFF. The CDR3 DNA sequence: TGTGCCAGCAGCTTAACTGCCGGGACTAGTCATGTGTATGAGCAGTTCTTC.

The chain uses TRBV29-1 and TRBJ1-1; D call uncertain. CDR3 length equals 13 residues. The germline V gene has CDR1 SQVTM and CDR2 ANQGSEA. The V end was cut by 6 bases, the J end by 1 base, with 12 bases between. CDR3 coding DNA: TGCAGCGTGAAGGGAGACAAGAACACTGAAGCTTTCTTT. This gives the protein CSVKGDKNTEAFF.

The chain carries TRBV30 and TRBJ2-1; TRBD1 aligns across 7 bases. Germline V gives CDR1 GTSNPN, CDR2 SVGIG (reference sequence). This CDR3 is 18 amino acids long. J gave up 0 bases and V 5 bases, and 16 bases lay outside the gene matches. CDR3 amino acids: CAWQSRDSTAGSYNEQFF. The CDR3 nucleotides are TGTGCCTGGCAGTCCCGGGACAGTACCGCCGGCTCCTACAATGAGCAGTTCTTC. The variable domain in full, completed from reference TRBV30 and TRBJ2-1, reads SQTIHQWPATLVQPVGSPLSLECTVEGTSNPNLYWYRQAAGRGLQLLFYSVGIGQISSEVPQNLSASRPQDRQFILSSKKLLLSDSGFYLCAWQSRDSTAGSYNEQFFGPGTRLTVL.

CDR3 sequence reads: CATSDLDREIPDTQYF. CDR3 sequence (DNA): TGTGCCACCAGTGATTTAGACAGGGAAATCCCAGATACGCAGTATTTT. The chain links TRBV24-1 to TRBJ2-3; 7 positions agree with TRBD1. The CDR3 has 16 amino acids. Germline-derived CDR1 and CDR2 are KGHDR and SFDVKD. The J segment lost 4 bases and the V segment lost 1 base, leaving 7 bases of the junction unmatched.

CDR3 coding DNA: TGTGCCAGCAGCCCTCGGACAGGCGACGAAAAACTGTTTTTT. Its translation: CASSPRTGDEKLFF. The chain joins TRBV7-9 to TRBJ1-4, with 7 nucleotides matching TRBD1. Germline values: CDR1 SEHNR, CDR2 FQNEAQ (reference sequence). J lost 8 bases, V lost 5 bases, and 8 bases had no gene match. This CDR3 contains 14 residues.

This rearrangement joins TRBV24-1 to TRBJ2-3; the D gene is possibly TRBD1 (6 bases). In germline, CDR1 is KGHDR, CDR2 SFDVKD. The germline V and J ends were trimmed by 3 bases and 0 bases, with 9 bases remaining between them. The CDR3 is made up of 15 amino acids. For the CDR3, the DNA is TGTGCCACCAGTGATCAGGGGCCAAGCACAGATACGCAGTATTTT. This translates into CATSDQGPSTDTQYF.

CDR3 nucleotides: TGTGCCAGCAGTCTCAAGACAGGGGGGCAGGCTGGCTACACCTTC. It specifies CASSLKTGGQAGYTF. The genes are TRBV6-6 and TRBJ1-2; 9 bases match TRBD1. This CDR3 region has 15 residues. CDR1 is MNHNY and CDR2 is SVGAGI in the germline V gene (reference sequence). V gave up 5 bases and J gave up 7 bases; unmatched junction bases: 11.

A few counts support this clone. This chain links TRBV19 with TRBJ1-2; possible D gene TRBD1, 6 bases. V was shortened by 6 bases and J by 8 bases, with 19 bases between the two germline ends. The CDR3 is made up of 14 amino acids. Germline-derived CDR1 and CDR2 are LNHDA and SQIVND (reference sequence). The CDR3 sequence is CASREGLRGEGYTF. Written as DNA, the CDR3 is TGTGCCAGTAGGGAAGGCCTCAGGGGTGAGGGCTACACCTTC.

The rearrangement uses TRBV5-1 and TRBJ1-4; D call uncertain. CDR1 and CDR2 from the germline V gene are SGHRS and YFSETQ. The CDR3 sequence is 14 residues long. Trimming left V 0 bases short and J 4 bases short, with 7 bases between. CDR3 protein: CASSLVSGNEKLFF. The CDR3, as DNA: TGCGCCAGCAGCTTGGTTAGTGGTAATGAAAAACTGTTTTTT.

The genes are TRBV4-1 and TRBJ2-7, with D possibly TRBD2 on 6 matching bases. Trimming pared 4 bases from V and 2 bases from J, leaving 21 bases between. Germline V gene lookup returns CDR1 MGHRA and CDR2 YSYEKL. This CDR3 is built from 17 residues. The CDR3 nucleotides are TGCGCCAGCAGCCCCCACCTGACTAGTGGGGAGGCCTACGAGCAGTACTTC. This codes for CASSPHLTSGEAYEQYF.

This clone occurred once. The chain employs TRBV20-1 and TRBJ2-3, with D hard to call. There are 11 residues in the CDR3. Deletions cut 3 bases from V and 3 bases from J, with 4 bases between. Germline V lookup: CDR1 DFQATT, CDR2 SNEGSKA (reference sequence). This chain's CDR3 is CSASLTDTQYF. CDR3 DNA: TGCAGTGCTAGTCTAACAGATACGCAGTATTTT.

V and J are TRBV27 and TRBJ1-5; D is possibly TRBD1 (5 bases). V gave up 8 bases and J gave up 7 bases, with 18 bases separating them. The CDR3 length is 14 residues. Germline lookup yields CDR1 MNHEY and CDR2 SMNVEV (reference sequence). The CDR3 reads CASRQAGPFQPQHF. The CDR3 DNA sequence: TGTGCCAGCCGCCAGGCAGGGCCGTTCCAGCCCCAGCATTTT.

With regard to this clone: The sample contains more than one DNA sequence encoding this CDR3. The chain carries TRBV11-3 and TRBJ1-6, with 7 bases that match TRBD1. CDR1 is SGHNT, CDR2 YENEEA, per germline. The V gene end was trimmed by 1 base and the J gene end by 9 bases; junction bases not matched to a gene: 6. This CDR3 spans 15 amino acids. The chain's CDR3 is CASSLVGQGVSPLHF. In DNA form, the CDR3 reads TGTGCCAGCAGCTTAGTTGGCCAGGGGGTTTCACCCCTCCACTTT.

J is TRBJ1-6 and V is TRBV3-1 (or the pseudogene TRBV3-2); D not resolved. The germline V and J ends were trimmed by 0 bases and 11 bases, with 14 bases remaining between them. The CDR3 covers 15 residues. CDR1 is LGHDT, CDR2 YNNKEL, per germline (reference sequence). CDR3 sequence reads: CASSQEGIRGTPLHF. CDR3 in DNA: TGTGCCAGCAGCCAAGAGGGAATCCGGGGTACACCCCTCCACTTT.

This chain uses TRBV12-5 with TRBJ2-7; possibly TRBD1 for D (5 bases). The CDR3 has 17 residues. V was cut by 0 bases and J by 0 bases, with 15 bases left in between. Germline assignment: CDR1 LGHNT and CDR2 FRNRAP. This CDR3 is CASGLVVDTRSSYEQYF. CDR3 sequence (DNA): TGTGCTAGTGGTTTGGTAGTGGACACGAGGAGCTCCTACGAGCAGTACTTC.

J is TRBJ1-6 and V is TRBV27; tentative D call: TRBD1 (6 bases). Germline CDR1 reads MNHEY; CDR2 reads SMNVEV (reference sequence). The CDR3 is 16 residues long. Trimming took off 7 bases at V and 7 bases at J, with 20 bases between the two ends. The DNA for the CDR3 is TGTGCCAGCACCTATTATGGGGGCAGGGCAAATTCACCCCTCCACTTT. Amino acid sequence: CASTYYGGRANSPLHF.

The CDR3 DNA is TGTGCCAGCAGCCAAGGGAGGGACAGGGTGACAGATACGCAGTATTTT. Translating it yields CASSQGRDRVTDTQYF. The V and J genes are TRBV3-1 (or the pseudogene TRBV3-2) and TRBJ2-3; 9 bases are shared with TRBD1. Germline-derived CDR1 and CDR2 are LGHDT and YNNKEL (reference sequence). This CDR3 region has 16 residues. V dropped 1 base and J dropped 3; count of bases not matched to a gene: 5.

The chain recombines TRBV5-1 with TRBJ2-3; perhaps TRBD2 as D (6 bases). Germline V gives CDR1 SGHRS, CDR2 YFSETQ. Trimming took off 0 bases at V and 2 bases at J, with 16 bases between the two ends. The CDR3 runs 17 residues. CDR3 nucleotides: TGCGCCAGCAGCTTGGAGGGTTCTGCGGGGTACACAGATACGCAGTATTTT. Protein: CASSLEGSAGYTDTQYF.

The gene calls are TRBV19 and TRBJ2-4; 7 nucleotides align to TRBD1. The germline CDR1 and CDR2 sequences are LNHDA and SQIVND (reference sequence). V lost 2 bases and J lost 0; bases outside the gene matches: 4. The CDR3 extends over 16 amino acids. This CDR3 is CASSIKQGIAKNIQYF. CDR3 DNA: TGTGCCAGTAGTATAAAACAGGGGATAGCCAAAAACATTCAGTACTTC. Full variable domain (missing parts from reference TRBV19 and TRBJ2-4): DGGITQSPKYLFRKEGQNVTLSCEQNLNHDAMYWYRQDPGQGLRLIYYSQIVNDFQKGDIAEGYSVSREKKESFPLTVTSAQKNPTAFYLCASSIKQGIAKNIQYFGAGTRLSVL.

This rearrangement joins TRBV9 to TRBJ2-2; maybe TRBD2 (6 bases). CDR1 and CDR2 (germline): SGDLS, YYNGEE. The CDR3 covers 16 residues. V lost 0 bases to trimming and J lost 1 base, with 10 bases between them. The CDR3 here is CASSVESGRNTGELFF. The CDR3 nucleotides read TGTGCCAGCAGCGTAGAGAGCGGGCGGAACACCGGGGAGCTGTTTTTT.

This chain uses TRBV18 with TRBJ2-1; 7 bases map to TRBD1. The CDR3 has 16 amino acids. V shed 3 bases, J shed 0 bases, and the junction held 5 bases outside the gene matches. Germline-derived CDR1 and CDR2 are KGHSH and LQKENI. The CDR3 bases are TGTGCCAGCTCACCCCGGGGACAGAGCTCCTACAATGAGCAGTTCTTC. Translated: CASSPRGQSSYNEQFF.

The chain couples TRBV3-1 (or the pseudogene TRBV3-2) to TRBJ2-7; 8 bases are shared with TRBD1. Unmatched junction bases numbered 6, after V lost 3 bases and J lost 2 bases. The CDR3 is 15 amino acids. CDR1 and CDR2 from the germline V gene are LGHDT and YNNKEL (reference sequence). CDR3 loop: CASSHRGTGPYEQYF. The DNA for the CDR3 is TGTGCCAGCAGCCATCGCGGGACAGGTCCCTACGAGCAGTACTTC.